This TCR beta chain was profiled in a study of long-term antiretroviral therapy in people with HIV. Germline V gene sequence: CDR1 MNHEY, CDR2 SMNVEV (reference sequence). The ends were cut back, 5 bases at V and 0 bases at J, with 10 bases in the middle. This CDR3 region has 15 residues. Samples held 1-10 million cryopreserved PBMC before DNA extraction. Researchers ran immunoSEQ v3.0 at survey level. The table came from immunoSEQ multiplex PCR; TCRdb's copy has only in-frame clones and leaves some out. This sample yields under 9,000 clones, of which roughly 80% are seen a single time; approximately 15% belongs to the top ten.

The sequence was obtained from a man aged 35-49 years with HIV. The V call is TRBV27, the J call TRBJ1-4, with D maybe TRBD1 (6 bases). The source material was unsorted PBMCs, sampled 0.1 years after starting antiretroviral therapy. In nucleotides, the CDR3 is TGTGCCAGCAGTCCTAGGGGGACAACTAATGAAAAACTGTTTTTT. This codes for CASSPRGTTNEKLFF.